This is a list of T cell receptor beta chains from one sample in a study of T-cell memory formation after mild COVID-19. TCRdb used MiXCR to reprocess the 5' RACE reads, holding one entry per CDR3 protein. Of 170,000 or so distinct CDR3 sequences listed, around a fifth are singletons. Input material: PBMCs or a T cell subset sorted from them (not recorded which). The receptors derive from an adult woman who had mild COVID-19 (a few samples of this study predate the infection). Cell type and time point are not known. CDR3s include the opening cysteine and the closing phenylalanine or tryptophan.

V gene: TRBV18; J gene: TRBJ2-3; CDR3 protein: CASSPSPDTQYF
V gene: TRBV29-1; J gene: TRBJ1-1; CDR3 protein: CSVEGLTGEVGEAFF
V gene: TRBV9; J gene: TRBJ1-4; CDR3 protein: CASSSGSAPLFF
V gene: TRBV9; J gene: TRBJ2-1; CDR3 protein: CASSSQGGGSYNEQFF
V gene: TRBV20-1; J gene: TRBJ2-3; CDR3 protein: CSARDGRLNTDTQYF
V gene: TRBV4-3; J gene: TRBJ1-1; CDR3 protein: CASSQDRGMNTEAFF
V gene: TRBV7-9; J gene: TRBJ2-1; CDR3 protein: CASSLVYQRERVEQFF
V gene: TRBV15; J gene: TRBJ1-4; CDR3 protein: CATSRDRGQINEKLFF
V gene: TRBV12-3/TRBV12-4; J gene: TRBJ1-5; CDR3 protein: CASSLPSTGAPNQPQHF
V gene: TRBV9; J gene: TRBJ2-5; CDR3 protein: CASSAWDTSVETQYF
V gene: TRBV7-9; J gene: TRBJ2-1; CDR3 protein: CASSSGGGSSGEQFF
V gene: TRBV27; J gene: TRBJ2-2; CDR3 protein: CASRPTTTGELFF
V gene: TRBV5-1; J gene: TRBJ1-1; CDR3 protein: CASRDLNTEAFF
V gene: TRBV5-1; J gene: TRBJ2-3; CDR3 protein: CASSPPSGADTQYF
V gene: TRBV11-2; J gene: TRBJ2-1; CDR3 protein: CASSLVWLLTDFNEQFF
V gene: TRBV6-6; J gene: TRBJ2-3; CDR3 protein: CATSLAGTTDTQYF
V gene: TRBV6-5; J gene: TRBJ2-7; CDR3 protein: CASSYRFAGLYYEQYF
V gene: TRBV15; J gene: TRBJ2-1; CDR3 protein: CATSSLDPGTGTNEQFF
V gene: TRBV2; J gene: TRBJ2-4; CDR3 protein: CASRGLAGSLAKNIQYF
V gene: TRBV4-2; J gene: TRBJ2-3; CDR3 protein: CASSPPGATGAGTQYF
V gene: TRBV29-1; J gene: TRBJ2-3; CDR3 protein: CSVEDPRDREPTDTQYF
V gene: TRBV29-1; J gene: TRBJ1-2; CDR3 protein: CSVVSGTELYGYTF
V gene: TRBV12-3/TRBV12-4; J gene: TRBJ2-7; CDR3 protein: CASSFTTLRGGSAYEQYF
V gene: TRBV20-1; J gene: TRBJ1-6; CDR3 protein: CSAREIGSPLHF
V gene: TRBV9; J gene: TRBJ2-1; CDR3 protein: CASSPTSGMDEQFF
V gene: TRBV7-9; J gene: TRBJ2-1; CDR3 protein: CASSSLGTSYSDEQFF
V gene: TRBV10-3; J gene: TRBJ2-5; CDR3 protein: CAISESWNYTQETQYF
V gene: TRBV2; J gene: TRBJ2-2; CDR3 protein: CASSVDIYTNTGELFF
V gene: TRBV20-1; J gene: TRBJ2-1; CDR3 protein: CSANHHYGGSYNEQFF
V gene: TRBV5-1; J gene: TRBJ2-5; CDR3 protein: CASSLAGQGRVGETQYF
V gene: TRBV30; J gene: TRBJ2-1; CDR3 protein: CAWSQGNEQFF
V gene: TRBV6-2/TRBV6-3; J gene: TRBJ1-1; CDR3 protein: CASRPPLGSTEAFF
V gene: TRBV29-1; J gene: TRBJ2-4; CDR3 protein: CSVAQGYIQYF
V gene: TRBV4-1; J gene: TRBJ2-1; CDR3 protein: CASSPLAGDRADEKFF
V gene: TRBV29-1; J gene: TRBJ1-1; CDR3 protein: CSSRDRDTEAFF
V gene: TRBV13; J gene: TRBJ2-1; CDR3 protein: CASSFTLAGEEQFF
V gene: TRBV29-1; J gene: TRBJ2-7; CDR3 protein: CSVDLGGAYEQYF
V gene: TRBV7-9; J gene: TRBJ2-1; CDR3 protein: CASTSGANEQFF
V gene: TRBV15; J gene: TRBJ2-7; CDR3 protein: CATRGRDSSYEQYF
V gene: TRBV24-1; J gene: TRBJ2-1; CDR3 protein: CATSGGGRKDEQFF
V gene: TRBV5-1; J gene: TRBJ1-1; CDR3 protein: CASSFLGGNTEAFF
V gene: TRBV5-1; J gene: TRBJ1-1; CDR3 protein: CASSLTDRLSNTEAFF
V gene: TRBV7-9; J gene: TRBJ1-2; CDR3 protein: CASIGALRDLKGYTF
V gene: TRBV5-1; J gene: TRBJ1-1; CDR3 protein: CASSLARATGGIWTEAFF
V gene: TRBV7-6; J gene: TRBJ2-5; CDR3 protein: CASSFWLEGETQYF
V gene: TRBV27; J gene: TRBJ1-2; CDR3 protein: CASSPGSGESYGYTF
V gene: TRBV20-1; J gene: TRBJ1-1; CDR3 protein: CSALSDTEAFF
V gene: TRBV5-1; J gene: TRBJ1-1; CDR3 protein: CASSDGTGPQMNTEAFF
V gene: TRBV7-9; J gene: TRBJ2-1; CDR3 protein: CASSLLLAGGQDEQFF
V gene: TRBV29-1; J gene: TRBJ2-7; CDR3 protein: CSVEGAEGAQSYEQYF
V gene: TRBV7-2; J gene: TRBJ2-1; CDR3 protein: CASRRGLAGGYNEQFF
V gene: TRBV5-1; J gene: TRBJ2-7; CDR3 protein: CASSFPTGNEQYF
V gene: TRBV4-1; J gene: TRBJ2-3; CDR3 protein: CASSQAVSGEDTQYF